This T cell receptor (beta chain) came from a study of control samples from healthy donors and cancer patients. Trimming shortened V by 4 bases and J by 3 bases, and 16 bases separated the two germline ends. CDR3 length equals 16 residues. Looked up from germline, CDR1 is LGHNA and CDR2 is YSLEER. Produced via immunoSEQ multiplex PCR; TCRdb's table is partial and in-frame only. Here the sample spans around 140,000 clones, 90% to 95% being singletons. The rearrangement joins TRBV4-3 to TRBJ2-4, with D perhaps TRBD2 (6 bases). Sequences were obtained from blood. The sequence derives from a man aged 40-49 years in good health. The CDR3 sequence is CASSRGRRGDKNIQYF. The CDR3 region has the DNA TGCGCCAGCAGCCGGGGGAGGAGAGGGGACAAAAACATTCAGTACTTC.